This paragraph covers one T cell receptor beta chain sequence. What it recognizes is unknown. This specimen comes from a study of neoadjuvant nivolumab and ipilimumab in lung cancer. Findings and limits, study-wide: Pretherapy blood TCR richness correlated positively with resected tumor richness. TCR clonality did not significantly correlate with pathologic tumor regression. From pretherapy to surgery, tumor richness and clonality rose with dual therapy. A small number of samples were TCR sequenced.

Sequenced by immunoSEQ multiplex PCR; TCRdb stores in-frame clones only, minus some. The data hold 9,100 or so clones, with 77% observed a single time. The trim removed 4 bases at V and 5 bases at J, leaving 13 bases unmatched. Germline V CDR1 and CDR2: GTSNPN, SVGIG (reference sequence). This CDR3 spans 17 amino acids. This clonotype was sampled from an adult with non-small cell lung cancer. The sequencing used tumor tissue, collected after neoadjuvant nivolumab, alone or with ipilimumab, at or shortly before surgery. The gene calls are TRBV30 and TRBJ2-7; 14 bases match TRBD2. The CDR3 bases are TGTGCCTGGACTACCAAGAAAGGACTAGCGGGAGGAGACGAGCAGTACTTC. Encoded protein: CAWTTKKGLAGGDEQYF.